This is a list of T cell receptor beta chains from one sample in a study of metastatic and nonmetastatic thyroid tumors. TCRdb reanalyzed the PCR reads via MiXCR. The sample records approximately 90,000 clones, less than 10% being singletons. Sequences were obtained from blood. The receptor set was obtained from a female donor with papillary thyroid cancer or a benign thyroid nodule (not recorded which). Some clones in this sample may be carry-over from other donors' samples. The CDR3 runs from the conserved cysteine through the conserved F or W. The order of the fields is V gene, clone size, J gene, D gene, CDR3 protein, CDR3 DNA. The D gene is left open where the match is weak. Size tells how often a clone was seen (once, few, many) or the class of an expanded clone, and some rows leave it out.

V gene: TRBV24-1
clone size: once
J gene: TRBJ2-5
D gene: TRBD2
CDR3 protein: CATSESRLAGVETQYF
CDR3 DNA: TGTGCCACCAGTGAATCCAGACTAGCGGGGGTGGAGACCCAGTACTTC

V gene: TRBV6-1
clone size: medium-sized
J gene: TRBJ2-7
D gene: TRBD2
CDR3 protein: CAAGTSGYEQYF
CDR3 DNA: TGTGCCGCCGGGACTAGTGGTTACGAGCAGTACTTC

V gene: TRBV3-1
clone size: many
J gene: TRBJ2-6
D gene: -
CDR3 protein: CASSLRSIGSGANVLTF
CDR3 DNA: TGTGCCAGCAGCCTTCGCTCGATCGGCTCTGGGGCCAACGTCCTGACTTTC

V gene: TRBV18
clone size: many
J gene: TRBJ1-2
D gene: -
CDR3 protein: CASSHGDNYGYTF
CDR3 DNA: TGTGCCAGCTCACACGGGGATAACTATGGCTACACCTTC

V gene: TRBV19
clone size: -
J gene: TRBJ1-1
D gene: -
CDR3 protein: CASSSGMNTEAFF
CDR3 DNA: TGTGCCAGTAGTTCAGGGATGAACACTGAAGCTTTCTTT

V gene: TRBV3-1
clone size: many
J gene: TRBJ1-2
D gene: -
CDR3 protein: CASSQDYGYTF
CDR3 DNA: TGTGCCAGCAGCCAAGACTATGGCTACACCTTC

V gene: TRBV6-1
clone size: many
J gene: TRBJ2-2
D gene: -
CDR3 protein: CASSERGETGELFF
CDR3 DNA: TGTGCCAGCAGTGAACGGGGTGAAACCGGGGAGCTGTTTTTT

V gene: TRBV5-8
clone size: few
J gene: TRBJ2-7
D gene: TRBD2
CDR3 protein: CASRRSGGGLEQYF
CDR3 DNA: TGTGCCAGCAGACGTAGCGGGGGGGGATTGGAGCAGTACTTC

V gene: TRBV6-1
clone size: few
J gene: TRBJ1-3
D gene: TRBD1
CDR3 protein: CASSEADRAGNTIYF
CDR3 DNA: TGTGCCAGCAGTGAGGCGGACAGGGCTGGAAACACCATATATTTT

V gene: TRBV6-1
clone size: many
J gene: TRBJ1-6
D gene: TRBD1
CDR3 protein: CASSSGGTGVSSPLHF
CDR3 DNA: TGTGCCAGCAGCTCCGGGGGGACAGGGGTGAGTTCACCCCTCCACTTT

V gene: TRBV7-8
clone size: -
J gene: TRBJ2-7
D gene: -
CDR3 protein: CDSTDQTEYKQYF
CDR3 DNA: TGTGACAGCACCGACCAGACAGAGTACAAGCAGTACTTC

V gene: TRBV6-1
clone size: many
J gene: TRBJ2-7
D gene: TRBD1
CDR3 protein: CAGKQGVGGADYEQYF
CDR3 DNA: TGTGCCGGGAAACAGGGGGTAGGAGGGGCAGACTACGAGCAGTACTTC

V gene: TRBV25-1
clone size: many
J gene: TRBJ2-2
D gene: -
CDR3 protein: CASSLSTDTGELFF
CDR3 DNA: TGTGCCAGCAGTCTTTCTACTGACACCGGGGAGCTGTTTTTT

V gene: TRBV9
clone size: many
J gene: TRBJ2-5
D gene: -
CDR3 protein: CASSVSGRRLETQYF
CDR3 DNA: TGTGCCAGCAGCGTTTCCGGCCGGCGGTTAGAGACCCAGTACTTC

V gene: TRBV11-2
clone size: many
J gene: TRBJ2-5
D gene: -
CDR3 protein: CASSPGIPKYF
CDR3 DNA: TGTGCCAGCAGCCCCGGGATCCCGAAGTACTTC

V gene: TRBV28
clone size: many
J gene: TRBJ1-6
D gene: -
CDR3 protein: CASRGGGRDNSPLHF
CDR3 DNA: TGTGCCAGCAGGGGGGGGGGAAGGGATAATTCACCCCTCCACTTT

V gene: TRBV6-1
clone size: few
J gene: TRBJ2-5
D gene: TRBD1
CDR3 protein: CAAVGRGIQETQYF
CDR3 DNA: TGTGCCGCGGTCGGCAGGGGGATCCAAGAGACCCAGTACTTC

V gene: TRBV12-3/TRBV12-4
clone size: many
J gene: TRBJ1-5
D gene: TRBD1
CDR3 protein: CASKTTGRSQPQHF
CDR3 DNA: TGTGCCAGCAAGACGACAGGGAGGAGTCAGCCCCAGCATTTT

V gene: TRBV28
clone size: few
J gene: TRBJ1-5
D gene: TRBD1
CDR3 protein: CASSSLTGGDQPHHF
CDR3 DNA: TGTGCCAGCAGTTCTTTGACAGGGGGCGATCAGCCCCATCATTTT

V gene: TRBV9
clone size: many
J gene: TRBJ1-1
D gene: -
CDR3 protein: CASSVARVPNTEAFF
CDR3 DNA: TGTGCCAGCAGCGTAGCGAGAGTTCCGAACACTGAAGCTTTCTTT

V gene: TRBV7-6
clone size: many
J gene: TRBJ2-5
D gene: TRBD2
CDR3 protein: CASSISSGIKETQYF
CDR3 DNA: TGTGCCAGCAGCATCTCTAGCGGGATTAAGGAGACCCAGTACTTC

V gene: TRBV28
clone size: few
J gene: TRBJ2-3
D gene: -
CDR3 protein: CASTVGFGTDTQYF
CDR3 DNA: TGTGCCAGCACCGTGGGTTTTGGTACAGATACGCAGTATTTT

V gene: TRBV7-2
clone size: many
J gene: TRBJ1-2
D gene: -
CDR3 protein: CASSGEGTVNYGYTF
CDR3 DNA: TGTGCCAGCAGCGGAGAGGGGACCGTCAACTATGGCTACACCTTC

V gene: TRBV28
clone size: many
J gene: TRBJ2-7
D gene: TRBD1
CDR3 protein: CASRTSGTGSYEQYF
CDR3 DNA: TGTGCCAGCAGAACATCCGGGACAGGGTCCTACGAGCAGTACTTC

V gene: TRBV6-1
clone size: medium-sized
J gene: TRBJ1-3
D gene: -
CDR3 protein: CASSEAGGSGNTIYF
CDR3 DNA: TGTGCCAGCAGTGAAGCGGGGGGCTCTGGAAACACCATATATTTT

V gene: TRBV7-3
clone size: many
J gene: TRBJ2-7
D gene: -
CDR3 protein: CASSLTRYEQYF
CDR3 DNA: TGTGCCAGCAGCTTAACGAGATACGAGCAGTACTTC

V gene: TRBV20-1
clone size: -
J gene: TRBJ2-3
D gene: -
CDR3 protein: CGGGTGTDTQYF
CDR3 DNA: TGCGGCGGGGGGACAGGCACAGATACGCAGTATTTT

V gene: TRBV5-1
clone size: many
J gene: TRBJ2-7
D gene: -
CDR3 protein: CASSLGTDTEQYF
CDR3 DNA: TGCGCCAGCAGCTTGGGGACAGATACAGAGCAGTACTTC

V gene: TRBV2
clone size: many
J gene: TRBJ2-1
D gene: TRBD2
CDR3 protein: CASSERSSGDGEQFF
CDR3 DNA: TGTGCCAGCAGTGAAAGGTCTAGCGGGGACGGGGAGCAGTTCTTC

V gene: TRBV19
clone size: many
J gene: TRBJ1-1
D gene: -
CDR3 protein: CASSILTDYMNTEAFF
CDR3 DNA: TGTGCCAGTAGTATTTTAACCGACTACATGAACACTGAAGCTTTCTTT

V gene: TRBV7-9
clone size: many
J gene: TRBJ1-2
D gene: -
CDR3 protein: CASSLAGTPARGYTF
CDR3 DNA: TGTGCCAGCAGCTTAGCGGGGACACCGGCCCGTGGCTACACCTTC

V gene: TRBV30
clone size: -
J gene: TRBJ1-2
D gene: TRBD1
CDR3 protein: CAWSPGQGSEGYTF
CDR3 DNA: TGTGCCTGGAGTCCGGGACAGGGGTCGGAGGGCTACACCTTC

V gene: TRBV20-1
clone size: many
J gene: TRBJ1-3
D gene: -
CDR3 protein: CSARGVGVGNTIYF
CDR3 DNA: TGCAGTGCTAGAGGCGTAGGGGTTGGAAACACCATATATTTT